The 12 T cell receptor beta chains in this list originate from one sample, sequenced in a study of cytomegalovirus exposure and HLA in healthy donors. PCR was performed using 60 Vbeta and 13 Jbeta primers. This table comes from immunoSEQ multiplex PCR, and its TCRdb copy is limited to in-frame clones, with some not included. The table lists 150,000 to 200,000 clones, around 84% of them singletons. The material sequenced was PBMCs. The receptor set was obtained from a man younger than 35 in good health and CMV-seronegative.

The J gene is TRBJ2-7, the V gene TRBV5-1, with TRBD2 as a possible D gene (6 bases). The germline gives CDR1 SGHRS, CDR2 YFSETQ. The V gene lost 3 bases and the J gene lost 2 bases, with 12 bases spanning the gap. The length of the CDR3 is 14 residues. The CDR3 coding sequence is TGCGCCAGCAGCTCCTGGGGGGAGGCCTACGAGCAGTACTTC. It translates to CASSSWGEAYEQYF.

This chain uses TRBV7-9 with TRBJ2-1; D possibly corresponds to TRBD1 (6 bases). V was shortened by 8 bases and J by 4 bases, with 15 bases between the two germline ends. This CDR3 has 14 residues. The V gene's germline CDR1 is SEHNR and CDR2 FQNEAQ (reference sequence). CDR3 sequence: CASRSLGQYNEQFF. CDR3 bases: TGTGCCAGCCGATCGTTAGGACAGTACAATGAGCAGTTCTTC.

The chain employs TRBV11-2 and TRBJ2-5, with no clear D. TRBJ2-7 explains the end of the DNA better; the J call may be wrong. Per germline, CDR1 SGHAT and CDR2 FQNNGV. The CDR3 length is 13 residues. Here the CDR3 DNA reads TGTGCCAGCAGCTTAGATTCCATCTACGAGCAGTACTTC. Residues: CASSLDSIYEQYF.

The chain combines TRBV6-1 with TRBJ1-2; no clear D gene. There are 15 residues in the CDR3. Per germline, CDR1 MNHNS and CDR2 SASEGT. Trimming pared 7 bases from V and 0 bases from J, leaving 15 bases between. In DNA form, the CDR3 reads TGTGCCAGCACCAGCGCTGGTGGAGCTAACTATGGCTACACCTTC. This sequence encodes CASTSAGGANYGYTF.

V is TRBV27 and J is TRBJ2-5; 8 bases map to TRBD2. V gave up 8 bases and J gave up 5 bases; unmatched junction bases: 4. The CDR3 has 12 residues. Germline V gene lookup returns CDR1 MNHEY and CDR2 SMNVEV (reference sequence). The CDR3 DNA reads TGTGCCAGCCGCACGGGGGGGGAGACCCAGTACTTC. As protein: CASRTGGETQYF.

The CDR3 nucleotides are TGTGCCAGCAGTTATGGGGACTCTGGCGCTTTCTTT. This encodes CASSYGDSGAFF. The chain couples TRBV6-6 to TRBJ1-1; TRBD1 might be the D (5 bases). There are 12 residues in the CDR3. V lost 3 bases to trimming and J lost 11 bases, with 13 bases between them. Germline CDR1 is MNHNY and CDR2 is SVGAGI (reference sequence).

The chain has TRBV18 and TRBJ2-1, with a tentative D call TRBD1 (6 bases). The CDR3 has 14 amino acids. Germline CDR1 reads KGHSH; CDR2 reads LQKENI. The germline V and J ends were trimmed by 0 bases and 5 bases, with 8 bases remaining between them. The CDR3 loop is CASSPPGTHNEQFF. The CDR3 DNA sequence: TGTGCCAGCTCACCACCAGGGACACACAATGAGCAGTTCTTC.

The chain has TRBV19 and TRBJ1-2; TRBD1 might be the D (5 bases). This CDR3 is 12 amino acids long. Between the trimmed V and J ends, which lost 10 bases and 4 bases, there was a span of 13 bases. Germline CDR1 LNHDA, CDR2 SQIVND (reference sequence). CDR3: CATTRGGYGYTF. The CDR3 DNA reads TGTGCCACTACCCGGGGGGGCTATGGCTACACCTTC. The whole variable domain, remainder taken from reference TRBV19 and TRBJ1-2, is DGGITQSPKYLFRKEGQNVTLSCEQNLNHDAMYWYRQDPGQGLRLIYYSQIVNDFQKGDIAEGYSVSREKKESFPLTVTSAQKNPTAFYLCATTRGGYGYTFGSGTRLTVV.

The chain couples TRBV6-4 to TRBJ2-3, with D possibly being TRBD2 (5 bases). The V end was cut by 4 bases, the J end by 0 bases, with 11 bases between. In germline, CDR1 is MRHNA, CDR2 SNTAGT. The CDR3 extends over 15 amino acids. The CDR3 loop is CASSARGSSTDTQYF. DNA of the CDR3: TGTGCCAGCAGTGCTCGAGGGAGTAGCACAGATACGCAGTATTTT.

The chain employs TRBV16 and TRBJ2-7; D is possibly TRBD2 (7 bases). V gave up 6 bases and J gave up 2 bases, with 14 bases separating them. The CDR3 has 14 amino acids. Germline loops: CDR1 KGHSY, CDR2 FQNENV. The CDR3 nucleotides read TGTGCCAGCAGTCCCAGGGGACTACCCTACGAGCAGTACTTC. Its protein product is CASSPRGLPYEQYF.

J is TRBJ2-1 and V is TRBV18, with TRBD2 identical over 13 bases. With V trimmed by 3 bases and J by 7 bases, 3 bases remained unmatched. Looked up from germline, CDR1 is KGHSH and CDR2 is LQKENI. The CDR3 contains 15 residues. The CDR3 coding sequence is TGTGCCAGCTCACCTACACTAGCGGGAGGGAATGAGCAGTTCTTC. Amino acid sequence: CASSPTLAGGNEQFF. Together with reference TRBV18 and TRBJ2-1, the CDR3 gives the full variable domain: NAGVMQNPRHLVRRRGQEARLRCSPMKGHSHVYWYRQLPEEGLKFMVYLQKENIIDESGMPKERFSAEFPKEGPSILRIQQVVRGDSAAYFCASSPTLAGGNEQFFGPGTRLTVL.

The chain employs TRBV28 and TRBJ1-2; 9 bases line up with TRBD1. With V trimmed by 8 bases and J by 4 bases, 2 bases remained unmatched. CDR1 MDHEN and CDR2 SYDVKM come from the germline V gene. The CDR3 is made up of 12 amino acids. The CDR3 nucleotides read TGTGCCAGCTCGGACAGGGGCTATGGCTACACCTTC. Its protein product is CASSDRGYGYTF.